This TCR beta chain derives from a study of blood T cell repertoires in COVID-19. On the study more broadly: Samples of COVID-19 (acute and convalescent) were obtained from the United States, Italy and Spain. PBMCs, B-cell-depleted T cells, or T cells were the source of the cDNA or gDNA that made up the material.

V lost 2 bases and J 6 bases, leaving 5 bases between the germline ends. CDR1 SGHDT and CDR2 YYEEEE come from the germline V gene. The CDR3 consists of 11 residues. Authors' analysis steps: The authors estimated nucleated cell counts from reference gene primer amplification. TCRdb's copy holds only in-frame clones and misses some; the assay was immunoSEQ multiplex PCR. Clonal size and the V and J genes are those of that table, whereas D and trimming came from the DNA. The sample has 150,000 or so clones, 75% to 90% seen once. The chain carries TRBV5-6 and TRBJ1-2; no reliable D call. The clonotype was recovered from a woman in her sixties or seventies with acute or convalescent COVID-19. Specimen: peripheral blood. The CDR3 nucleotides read TGTGCCAGCAGCTTAGCTGATGGCTACACCTTC. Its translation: CASSLADGYTF.